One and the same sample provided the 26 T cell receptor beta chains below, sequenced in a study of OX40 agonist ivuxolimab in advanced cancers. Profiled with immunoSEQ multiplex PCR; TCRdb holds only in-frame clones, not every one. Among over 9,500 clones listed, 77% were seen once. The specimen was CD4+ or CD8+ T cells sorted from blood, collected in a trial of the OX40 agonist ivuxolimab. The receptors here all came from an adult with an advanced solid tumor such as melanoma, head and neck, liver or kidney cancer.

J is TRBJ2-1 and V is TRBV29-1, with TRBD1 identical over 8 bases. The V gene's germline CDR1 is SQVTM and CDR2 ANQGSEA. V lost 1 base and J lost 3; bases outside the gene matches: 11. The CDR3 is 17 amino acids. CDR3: CSVEALGQGARYNEQFF. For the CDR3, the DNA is TGCAGCGTTGAAGCCCTGGGGCAGGGGGCTCGCTACAATGAGCAGTTCTTC.

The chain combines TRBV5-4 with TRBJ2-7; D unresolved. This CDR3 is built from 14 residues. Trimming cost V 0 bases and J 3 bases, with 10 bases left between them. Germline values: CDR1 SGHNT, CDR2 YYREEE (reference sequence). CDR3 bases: TGTGCCAGCAGCTTGGAGGACGTGAGCTACGAGCAGTACTTC. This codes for CASSLEDVSYEQYF.

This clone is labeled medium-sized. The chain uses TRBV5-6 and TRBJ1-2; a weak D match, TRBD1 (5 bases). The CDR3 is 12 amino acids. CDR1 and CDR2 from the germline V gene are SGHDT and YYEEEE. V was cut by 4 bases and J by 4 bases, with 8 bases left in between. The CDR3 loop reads CASSPGAYGYTF. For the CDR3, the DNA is TGTGCCAGCAGCCCTGGGGCCTATGGCTACACCTTC. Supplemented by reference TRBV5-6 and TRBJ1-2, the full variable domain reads DAGVTQSPTHLIKTRGQQVTLRCSPKSGHDTVSWYQQALGQGPQFIFQYYEEEERQRGNFPDRFSGHQFPNYSSELNVNALLLGDSALYLCASSPGAYGYTFGSGTRLTVV.

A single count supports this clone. The CDR3 is CASSHYNEQFF. The CDR3 DNA follows: TGTGCCAGCAGCCACTACAATGAGCAGTTCTTC. The chain carries TRBV9 and TRBJ2-1; D is undetermined. The CDR3 consists of 11 residues. Germline assignment: CDR1 SGDLS and CDR2 YYNGEE. V lost 4 bases and J 3 bases, leaving 2 bases between the germline ends.

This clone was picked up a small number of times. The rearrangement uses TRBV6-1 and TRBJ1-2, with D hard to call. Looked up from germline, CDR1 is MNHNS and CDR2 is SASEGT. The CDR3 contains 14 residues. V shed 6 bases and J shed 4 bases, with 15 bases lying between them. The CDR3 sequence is CASSPVEDLYGYTF. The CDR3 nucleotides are TGTGCCAGCAGCCCGGTAGAGGACCTCTATGGCTACACCTTC.

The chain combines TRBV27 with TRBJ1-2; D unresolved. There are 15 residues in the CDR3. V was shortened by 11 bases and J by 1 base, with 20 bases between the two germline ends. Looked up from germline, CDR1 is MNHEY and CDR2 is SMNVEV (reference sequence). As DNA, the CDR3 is TGTGCCGATCTGGTCGGGCCAGCGAATAACTATGGCTACACCTTC. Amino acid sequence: CADLVGPANNYGYTF.

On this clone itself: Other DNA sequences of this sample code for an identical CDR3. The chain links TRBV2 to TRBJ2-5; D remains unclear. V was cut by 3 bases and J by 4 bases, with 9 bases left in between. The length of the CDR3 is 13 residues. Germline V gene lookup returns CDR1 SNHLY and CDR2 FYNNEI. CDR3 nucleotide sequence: TGTGCCAGCAGTGACTCAGAACTAGAGACCCAGTACTTC. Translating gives CASSDSELETQYF.

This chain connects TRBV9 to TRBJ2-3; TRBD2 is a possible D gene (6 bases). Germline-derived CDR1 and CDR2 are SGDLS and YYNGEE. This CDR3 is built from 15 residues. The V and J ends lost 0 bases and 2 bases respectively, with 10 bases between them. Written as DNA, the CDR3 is TGTGCCAGCAGCGTAGGGACTATAACCACAGATACGCAGTATTTT. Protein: CASSVGTITTDTQYF.

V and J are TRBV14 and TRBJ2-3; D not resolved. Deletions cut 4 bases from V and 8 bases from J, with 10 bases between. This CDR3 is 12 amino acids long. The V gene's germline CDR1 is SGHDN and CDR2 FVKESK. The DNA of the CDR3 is TGTGCCAGCAGCCCAGTGGGCGCTACGCAGTATTTT. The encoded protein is CASSPVGATQYF.

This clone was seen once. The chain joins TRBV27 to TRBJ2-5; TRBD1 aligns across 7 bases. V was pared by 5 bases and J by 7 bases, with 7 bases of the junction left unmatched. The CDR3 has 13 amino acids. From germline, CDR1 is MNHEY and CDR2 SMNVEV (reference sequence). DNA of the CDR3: TGTGCCAGCAGTAACTACAGGGGTTGGACCCAGTACTTC. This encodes CASSNYRGWTQYF.

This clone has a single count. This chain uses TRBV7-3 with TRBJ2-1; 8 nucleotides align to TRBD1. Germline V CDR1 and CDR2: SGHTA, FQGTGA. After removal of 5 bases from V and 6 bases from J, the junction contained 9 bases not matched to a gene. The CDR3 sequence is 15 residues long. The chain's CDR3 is CASSPRQTGVNEQFF. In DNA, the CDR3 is TGTGCCAGCAGCCCCCGTCAGACAGGGGTCAATGAGCAGTTCTTC.

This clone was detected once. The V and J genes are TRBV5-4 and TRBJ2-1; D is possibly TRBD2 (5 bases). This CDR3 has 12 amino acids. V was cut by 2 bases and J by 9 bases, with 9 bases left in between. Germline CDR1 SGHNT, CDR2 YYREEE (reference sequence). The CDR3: CASSFLAGEQFF. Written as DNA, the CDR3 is TGTGCCAGCAGCTTCCTAGCCGGTGAGCAGTTCTTC.

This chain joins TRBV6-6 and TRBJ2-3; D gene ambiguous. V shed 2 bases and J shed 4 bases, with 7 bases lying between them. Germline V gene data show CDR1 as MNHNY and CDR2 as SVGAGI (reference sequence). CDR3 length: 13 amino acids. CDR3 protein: CASSYAGPDTQYF. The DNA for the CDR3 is TGTGCCAGCAGTTACGCCGGGCCAGATACGCAGTATTTT.

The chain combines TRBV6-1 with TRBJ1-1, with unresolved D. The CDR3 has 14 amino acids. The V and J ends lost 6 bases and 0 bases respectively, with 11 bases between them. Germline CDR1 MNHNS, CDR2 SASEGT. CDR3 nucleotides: TGTGCCAGCAGCGGACGGTACATGAACACTGAAGCTTTCTTT. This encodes CASSGRYMNTEAFF.

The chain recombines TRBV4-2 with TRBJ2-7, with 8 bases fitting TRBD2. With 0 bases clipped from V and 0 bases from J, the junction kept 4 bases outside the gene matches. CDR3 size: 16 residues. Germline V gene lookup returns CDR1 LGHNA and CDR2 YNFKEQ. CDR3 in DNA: TGTGCCAGCAGCCAAGAAGGGAGCGGGAGCTCCTACGAGCAGTACTTC. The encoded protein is CASSQEGSGSSYEQYF.

This CDR3 is CASSFSSGNTIYF. In nucleotides, the CDR3 is TGTGCCAGCAGTTTTTCCTCTGGAAACACCATATATTTT. The chain employs TRBV27 and TRBJ1-3, with D hard to call. Germline V gene sequence: CDR1 MNHEY, CDR2 SMNVEV (reference sequence). V dropped 3 bases and J dropped 0 bases, with 3 bases sitting between them. This CDR3 has 13 amino acids.

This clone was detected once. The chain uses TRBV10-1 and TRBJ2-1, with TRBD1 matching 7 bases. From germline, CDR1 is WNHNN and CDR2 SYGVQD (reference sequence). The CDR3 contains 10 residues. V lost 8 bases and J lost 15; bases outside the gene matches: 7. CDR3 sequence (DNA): TGCGCCAGCGGCAGGGGGTTTTGGTTCTTC. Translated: CASGRGFWFF.

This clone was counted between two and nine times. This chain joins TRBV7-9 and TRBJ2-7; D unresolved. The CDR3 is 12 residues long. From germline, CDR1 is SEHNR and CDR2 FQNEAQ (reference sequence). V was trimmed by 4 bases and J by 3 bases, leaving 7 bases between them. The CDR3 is CASSSDNYEQYF. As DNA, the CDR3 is TGTGCCAGCAGCTCCGACAACTACGAGCAGTACTTC.

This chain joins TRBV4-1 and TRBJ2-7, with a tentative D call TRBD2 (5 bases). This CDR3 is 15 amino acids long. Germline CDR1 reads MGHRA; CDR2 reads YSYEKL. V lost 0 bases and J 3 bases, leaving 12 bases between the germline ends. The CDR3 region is CASSQERTDFYEQYF. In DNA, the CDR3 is TGCGCCAGCAGCCAAGAAAGGACGGACTTCTACGAGCAGTACTTC.

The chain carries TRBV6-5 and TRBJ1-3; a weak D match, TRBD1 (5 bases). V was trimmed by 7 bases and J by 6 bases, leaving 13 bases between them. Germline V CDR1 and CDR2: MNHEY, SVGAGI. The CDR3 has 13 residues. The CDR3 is CASTNWGENTIYF. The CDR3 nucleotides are TGTGCCAGCACCAATTGGGGCGAAAACACCATATATTTT.

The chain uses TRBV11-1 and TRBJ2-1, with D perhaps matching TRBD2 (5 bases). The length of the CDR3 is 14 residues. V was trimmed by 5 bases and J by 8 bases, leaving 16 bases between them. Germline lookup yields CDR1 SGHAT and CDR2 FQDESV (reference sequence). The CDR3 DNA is TGTGCCAGCAGCCCAGAGGGTAGCTTCGATGAGCAGTTCTTC. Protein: CASSPEGSFDEQFF.

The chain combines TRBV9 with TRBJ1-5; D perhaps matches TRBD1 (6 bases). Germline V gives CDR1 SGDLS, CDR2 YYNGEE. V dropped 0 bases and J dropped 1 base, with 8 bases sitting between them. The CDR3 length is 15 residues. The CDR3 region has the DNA TGTGCCAGCAGCGTAGAGGGGGGGAGCAATCAGCCCCAGCATTTT. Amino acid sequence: CASSVEGGSNQPQHF.

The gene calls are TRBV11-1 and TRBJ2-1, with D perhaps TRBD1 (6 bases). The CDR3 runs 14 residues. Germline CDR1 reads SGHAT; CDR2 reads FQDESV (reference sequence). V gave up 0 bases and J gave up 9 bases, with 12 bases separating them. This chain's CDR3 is CASSLALRGGEQFF. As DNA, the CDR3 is TGTGCCAGCAGCTTAGCGCTAAGAGGGGGTGAGCAGTTCTTC.

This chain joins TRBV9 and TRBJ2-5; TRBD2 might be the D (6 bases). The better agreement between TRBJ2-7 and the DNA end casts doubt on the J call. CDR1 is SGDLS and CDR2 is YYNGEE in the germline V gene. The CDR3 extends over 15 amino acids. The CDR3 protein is CASSVAPGTLDEQYF. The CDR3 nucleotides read TGTGCCAGCAGCGTAGCACCCGGGACTCTCGACGAGCAGTACTTC.

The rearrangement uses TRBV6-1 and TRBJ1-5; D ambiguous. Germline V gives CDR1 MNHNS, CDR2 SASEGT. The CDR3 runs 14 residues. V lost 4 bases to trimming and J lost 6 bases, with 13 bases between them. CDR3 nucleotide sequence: TGTGCCAGCAGTGGGCAGGACGCATTTCAGCCCCAGCATTTT. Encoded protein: CASSGQDAFQPQHF.

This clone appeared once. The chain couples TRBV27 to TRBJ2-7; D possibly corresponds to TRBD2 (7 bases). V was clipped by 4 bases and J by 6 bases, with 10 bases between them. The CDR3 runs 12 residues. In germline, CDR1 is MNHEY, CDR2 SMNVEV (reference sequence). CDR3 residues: CASSWGGGEQYF. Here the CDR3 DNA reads TGTGCCAGCAGTTGGGGAGGGGGCGAGCAGTACTTC.